The TCR beta chain described here comes from a study of B cell selection in AIRE deficiency. Concerning this clone itself: What it binds is not known.

Losses at the gene ends were 5 bases for V and 8 bases for J; bases not matched to a gene: 5. The germline CDR1 and CDR2 sequences are MDHEN and SYDVKM. CDR3 size: 12 residues. Using immunoSEQ multiplex PCR, the repertoire was profiled, and TCRdb retains in-frame clones only, with some absent. This repertoire shows 22,000 or so clones, roughly 97% found once; its top ten account for around 0.3%. Study-wide results and caveats: Healthy Tconv contained around two fifths of shared healthy Treg sequences; only TCRbeta sequenced. Patient Tconv cells held around a third of Treg sequences shared by healthy donors.

CD4+CD127+ cells were sorted as the conventional CD4 T cells. This rearrangement joins TRBV28 to TRBJ1-2, with 7 bases lining up with TRBD1. Material: conventional CD4+ T cells sorted from PBMCs. The source is a human donor with AIRE deficiency. CDR3 residues: CASSTGERGYTF. The CDR3 nucleotides are TGTGCCAGCAGTACAGGGGAGCGAGGCTACACCTTC.